Listed below are T cell receptor beta chains from one sample, sequenced in a study of T cell repertoires in cytomegalovirus infection. MiXCR was run by TCRdb on the reads, yielding one entry per CDR3 protein. The data contain about 230,000 distinct CDR3 sequences, approximately 22% of them singletons. Material for sequencing was CD8+ T cells from PBMCs. These receptor sequences come from a human donor in good health (CMV status not recorded). Some clones in this sample may be carry-over from other donors' samples. CDR3s include the opening cysteine and the closing phenylalanine or tryptophan. The D gene is left open where the match is weak. Rows may omit the clone size; those that give it use once, few, many or a size class.

TRBD2 few TRBJ2-5 TRBV27 CASSLSTSGRETQYF TGTGCCAGCAGTTTATCCACTAGCGGGCGAGAGACCCAGTACTTC
TRBD2 NA TRBJ2-1 TRBV29-1 CSGGGSANYNEQFF TGCAGCGGGGGGGGGTCCGCAAACTACAATGAGCAGTTCTTC
NA few TRBJ1-1 TRBV7-2 CASSLVVWGAEAFF TGTGCCAGCAGCTTAGTTGTGTGGGGGGCTGAAGCTTTCTTT
NA NA TRBJ2-2 TRBV20-1 CSARVLPLNTGELFF TGCAGTGCTAGAGTCCTACCTTTGAACACCGGGGAGCTGTTTTTT
NA NA TRBJ1-1 TRBV15 CATSRETATEAFF TGTGCCACCAGCAGAGAAACAGCCACTGAAGCTTTCTTT
TRBD1 NA TRBJ2-7 TRBV20-1 CSLDRGSSYEQYF TGCAGTTTGGACAGGGGAAGCTCCTACGAGCAGTACTTC
NA few TRBJ2-1 TRBV2 CASRGGGPLSFFEQFF TGTGCCAGCAGGGGAGGGGGGCCTCTCTCATTTTTTGAGCAGTTCTTC
NA few TRBJ2-7 TRBV2 CASSEGYRSYEQYF TGTGCCAGCAGTGAGGGATACCGCTCCTACGAGCAGTACTTC
TRBD2 many TRBJ2-3 TRBV7-2 CASSLGVAGGLVTDTQYF TGTGCCAGCAGCTTAGGGGTAGCGGGGGGGCTCGTCACAGATACGCAGTATTTT
TRBD1 few TRBJ2-6 TRBV7-8 CASSTRDRAGANVLTF TGTGCCAGCAGCACCCGGGACAGGGCTGGGGCCAACGTCCTGACTTTC
TRBD1 NA TRBJ1-1 TRBV2 CASSEFRTGLNTEAFF TGTGCCAGCAGTGAATTCAGGACAGGTCTGAACACTGAAGCTTTCTTT
NA NA TRBJ1-2 TRBV29-1 CSVRREDNYGYTF TGCAGCGTTCGGCGAGAGGATAACTATGGCTACACCTTC
TRBD2 NA TRBJ2-7 TRBV4-2 CASSQDYSGTSGYEQYF TGTGCCAGCAGCCAAGATTATAGTGGGACTAGCGGGTACGAGCAGTACTTC
NA few TRBJ2-3 TRBV2 CASSEGFSETDTQYF TGTGCCAGCAGTGAAGGGTTTAGCGAGACAGATACGCAGTATTTT
NA once TRBJ1-3 TRBV7-9 CVSSLGGTGNTIYF TGTGTCAGCAGCTTAGGAGGTACTGGAAACACCATATATTTT
NA many TRBJ2-6 TRBV6-6 CASWPGPYSGANVLTF TGTGCCAGCTGGCCGGGGCCCTACTCTGGGGCCAACGTCCTGACTTTC
NA NA TRBJ2-1 TRBV5-6 CASSFEPSSYNEQFF TGTGCCAGCAGCTTCGAACCGAGCTCCTACAATGAGCAGTTCTTC
TRBD1 few TRBJ2-7 TRBV20-1 CSARDRDSAYEQYF TGCAGTGCTAGAGACCGGGACAGCGCCTACGAGCAGTACTTC
NA many TRBJ1-1 TRBV20-1 CSARQGIGGKAFF TGCAGTGCTAGACAGGGGATCGGCGGGAAAGCTTTCTTT
NA many TRBJ1-1 TRBV7-2 CASSEAGGPNTEAFF TGTGCCAGCAGCGAGGCGGGGGGTCCGAACACTGAAGCTTTCTTT
NA NA TRBJ2-6 TRBV2 CASSDIPPGANVLTF TGTGCCAGCAGTGATATACCACCTGGGGCCAACGTCCTGACTTTC
NA NA TRBJ2-7 TRBV4-1 CASSRPAALYEQYF TGCGCCAGCAGCCGTCCGGCGGCGCTATACGAGCAGTACTTC
NA many TRBJ1-1 TRBV6-2/TRBV6-3 CASSQVPMNTEAFF TGTGCCAGCAGTCAAGTCCCTATGAACACTGAAGCTTTCTTT
TRBD1 few TRBJ2-1 TRBV5-1 CASSLFGTGDNEQFF TGCGCCAGCAGCTTATTCGGGACAGGGGACAATGAGCAGTTCTTC
TRBD2 NA TRBJ2-5 TRBV20-1 CSARFSTSGRETQYF TGCAGTGCTAGATTCTCGACTAGCGGGAGGGAGACCCAGTACTTC
NA many TRBJ2-2 TRBV7-8 CASSLGSANTGELFF TGTGCCAGCAGCTTAGGCTCGGCGAACACCGGGGAGCTGTTTTTT
NA few TRBJ2-2 TRBV12-3/TRBV12-4 CASSLDRNTGELFF TGTGCCAGCAGTTTGGATAGGAACACCGGGGAGCTGTTTTTT
NA many TRBJ1-1 TRBV11-2 CASRYHSGTEAFF TGTGCCAGCAGGTATCATTCCGGCACTGAAGCTTTCTTT
NA few TRBJ2-3 TRBV12-5 CASGLIVAAITDTQYF TGTGCTAGTGGTTTGATTGTAGCGGCAATAACAGATACGCAGTATTTT
NA NA TRBJ1-2 TRBV29-1 CSVPPTAHGYTF TGCAGCGTTCCCCCGACAGCTCATGGCTACACCTTC
TRBD1 few TRBJ2-5 TRBV28 CASSSPFTGEQETQYF TGTGCCAGCAGTTCCCCCTTTACAGGGGAGCAAGAGACCCAGTACTTC
TRBD2 NA TRBJ2-1 TRBV28 CASILTSGGTLEQFF TGTGCCAGCATTCTGACTAGCGGGGGGACACTCGAGCAGTTCTTC
NA once TRBJ2-6 TRBV4-2 CTSSQEETNSGANVLTF TGTACCAGCAGCCAAGAAGAAACCAACTCTGGGGCCAACGTCCTGACTTTC
NA NA TRBJ1-5 TRBV10-3 CAISGRVFQPQHF TGTGCCATCAGTGGACGGGTTTTCCAGCCCCAGCATTTT
NA many TRBJ2-7 TRBV9 CASSVGAGTFDEQYF TGTGCCAGCAGCGTAGGGGCAGGGACTTTTGACGAGCAGTACTTC
NA NA TRBJ2-3 TRBV7-9 CASSLPHHSSTDTQYF TGTGCCAGCAGCTTACCCCACCACTCTAGCACAGATACGCAGTATTTT
TRBD1 many TRBJ1-2 TRBV20-1 CSALDRRLSYGYTF TGCAGTGCCCTGGACAGGCGGCTAAGCTATGGCTACACCTTC
NA many TRBJ1-1 TRBV7-9 CASSLEDSGDTEAFF TGTGCCAGCAGCTTAGAGGATTCAGGGGACACTGAAGCTTTCTTT
NA many TRBJ1-3 TRBV12-3/TRBV12-4 CASRWSGNSGNTIYF TGTGCCAGCAGATGGTCGGGGAACTCTGGAAACACCATATATTTT
TRBD2 NA TRBJ2-1 TRBV5-1 CANSLGLAGIDNEQFF TGCGCCAACAGCTTGGGGCTAGCGGGGATCGACAATGAGCAGTTCTTC
TRBD2 NA TRBJ2-3 TRBV7-2 CASSILAGAATDTQYF TGTGCCAGCAGCATACTAGCGGGGGCCGCCACAGATACGCAGTATTTT
NA NA TRBJ2-7 TRBV19 CASSSGTYYEQYF TGTGCCAGTAGTAGCGGGACATACTACGAGCAGTACTTC
NA few TRBJ2-3 TRBV12-3/TRBV12-4 CASSLSRTVSTDTQYF TGTGCCAGCAGCCTATCCAGGACGGTGAGCACAGATACGCAGTATTTT
NA NA TRBJ2-1 TRBV7-3 CASSLVADNEQFF TGTGCCAGCAGCTTAGTAGCGGACAATGAGCAGTTCTTC
TRBD2 NA TRBJ2-5 TRBV2 CASSDRTSWETQYF TGTGCCAGCAGTGACCGGACTAGCTGGGAGACCCAGTACTTC
NA few TRBJ1-5 TRBV7-9 CASSAKGGQPQHF TGTGCCAGCAGCGCCAAAGGTGGCCAGCCCCAGCATTTT
NA many TRBJ2-5 TRBV7-8 CASSFGLAAQETQYF TGTGCCAGCAGCTTCGGGTTGGCGGCCCAAGAGACCCAGTACTTC
TRBD1 few TRBJ2-5 TRBV28 CASSKPGQGVGETQYF TGTGCCAGCAGTAAACCGGGACAGGGAGTCGGAGAGACCCAGTACTTC
NA few TRBJ2-7 TRBV29-1 CSVEGPTSSYEQYF TGCAGCGTTGAGGGGCCAACTAGCTCCTACGAGCAGTACTTC
NA NA TRBJ2-3 TRBV2 CASSPDERVPTDTQYF TGTGCCAGCAGTCCCGATGAGCGGGTACCCACAGATACGCAGTATTTT
NA NA TRBJ2-7 TRBV4-1 CASSQEGGAPYEQYF TGCGCCAGCAGCCAAGAAGGAGGGGCACCCTACGAGCAGTACTTC
NA NA TRBJ2-1 TRBV29-1 CSVEVEGKQFF TGCAGCGTTGAAGTCGAGGGGAAGCAGTTCTTC
NA few TRBJ1-2 TRBV18 CASSSDFDYGYTF TGTGCCAGCTCATCCGACTTCGACTATGGCTACACCTTC